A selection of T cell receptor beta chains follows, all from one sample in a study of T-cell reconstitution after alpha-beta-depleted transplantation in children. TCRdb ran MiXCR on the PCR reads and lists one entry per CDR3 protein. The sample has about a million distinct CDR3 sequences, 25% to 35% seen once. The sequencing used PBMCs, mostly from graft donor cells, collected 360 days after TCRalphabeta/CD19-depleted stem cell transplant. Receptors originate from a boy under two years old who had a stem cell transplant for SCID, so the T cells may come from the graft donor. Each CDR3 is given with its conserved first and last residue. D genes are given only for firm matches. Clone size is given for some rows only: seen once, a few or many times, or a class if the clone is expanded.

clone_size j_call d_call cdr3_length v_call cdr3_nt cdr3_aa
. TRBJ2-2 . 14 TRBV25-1 TGTGCCAGCAGTGTGGGTACCTACACCGGGGAGCTGTTTTTT CASSVGTYTGELFF
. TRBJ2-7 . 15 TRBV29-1 TGCAGCGTTGGGGCCAGGGGCAGAGGCTCCTACGAGCAGTACTTC CSVGARGRGSYEQYF
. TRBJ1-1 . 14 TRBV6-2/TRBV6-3 TGTGCCAGCAGTAGACTATGGGGGAACACTGAAGCTTTCTTT CASSRLWGNTEAFF
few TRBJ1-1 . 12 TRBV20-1 TGCAGTGCCCAGATGGGGGGTACTGAAGCTTTCTTT CSAQMGGTEAFF
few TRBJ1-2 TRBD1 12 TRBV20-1 TGCAGTGCTCAAGACAGGGGGTATGGCTACACCTTC CSAQDRGYGYTF
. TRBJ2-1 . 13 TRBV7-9 TGTGCCAGCAGGACCTTTGGGGGACGTGAGCAGTTCTTC CASRTFGGREQFF
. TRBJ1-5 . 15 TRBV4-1 TGCGCCAGCAGCCTTAGCACTTATAGCAATCAGCCCCAGCATTTT CASSLSTYSNQPQHF
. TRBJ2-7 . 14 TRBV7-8 TGTGCCAGCAGCTTAGCGGGGCCGGGGTACGAGCAGTACTTC CASSLAGPGYEQYF
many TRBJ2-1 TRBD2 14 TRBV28 TGTGCCAGCAGTCCGGGACTAGCGCCCAATGAGCAGTTCTTC CASSPGLAPNEQFF
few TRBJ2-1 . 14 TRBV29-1 TGCAGTGGGGGGTTCCAGGGATCCTACAATGAGCAGTTCTTC CSGGFQGSYNEQFF
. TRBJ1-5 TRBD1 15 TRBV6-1 TGTGCCAGCAGGGGTACGACAGGGCACAATCAGCCCCAGCATTTT CASRGTTGHNQPQHF
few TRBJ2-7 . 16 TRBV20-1 TGCAGTGCTAGAGATTCACTGATCTCCGTCATGTCCGAGCAGTACTTC CSARDSLISVMSEQYF
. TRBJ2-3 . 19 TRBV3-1 TGTGCCAGCAGCCAAGGGCCCCCTTCAGTAACCTCTAGGTTGGGTACGCAGTATTTT CASSQGPPSVTSRLGTQYF
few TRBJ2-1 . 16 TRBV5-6 TGTGCCAGCAGCCTACGGTTCCAGACTAGTATGAATGAGCAGTTCTTC CASSLRFQTSMNEQFF
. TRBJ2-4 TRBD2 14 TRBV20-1 TGCAGTGCTCTAGCGGGGCTAGCCAAAAACATTCAGTACTTC CSALAGLAKNIQYF
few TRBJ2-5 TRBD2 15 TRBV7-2 TGTGCCAGCAGCTCCTTCGGGGGGGCCTGGGAGACCCAGTACTTC CASSSFGGAWETQYF
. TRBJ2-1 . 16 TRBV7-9 TGTGCCAGCAGCTTAGTTCCACGGGGGGCCGGAAATGAGCAGTTCTTC CASSLVPRGAGNEQFF
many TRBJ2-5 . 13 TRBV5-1 TGCGCCAGCAGCTTACCCCCCCAAGAGACCCAGTACTTC CASSLPPQETQYF
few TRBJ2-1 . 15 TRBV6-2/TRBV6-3 TGTGCCAGCAGCCCTGTAGGGCGGGACTACAATGAGCAGTTCTTC CASSPVGRDYNEQFF
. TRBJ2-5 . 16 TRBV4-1 TGCGCCAGCAGCCAAGGTCGGGTCGGGATCGGGGAGACCCAGTACTTC CASSQGRVGIGETQYF
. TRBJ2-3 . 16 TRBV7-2 TGTGCCAGCAGCTCCTCCTCTTTGGGGGCGACAGATACGCAGTATTTT CASSSSSLGATDTQYF
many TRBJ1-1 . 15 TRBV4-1 TGCGCCAGCAGCCAAGATATGGGGGCTTTCACTGAAGCTTTCTTT CASSQDMGAFTEAFF
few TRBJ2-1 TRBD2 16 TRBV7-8 TGTGCCAGCAGCCCCCGGACTAGCGGGGGGGGCGGGGAGCAGTTCTTC CASSPRTSGGGGEQFF
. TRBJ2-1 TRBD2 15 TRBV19 TGTGCCAGTAGTGTCCGGACTAGCAGGTACAATGAGCAGTTCTTC CASSVRTSRYNEQFF
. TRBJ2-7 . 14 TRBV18 TGTGCCAGCTCACCCACCTTGGGGCCCTACGAGCAGTACTTC CASSPTLGPYEQYF
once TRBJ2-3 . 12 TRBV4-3 TGCGCCAGCAGCCAAGGTTCGGTCCCCGGGTATTTT CASSQGSVPGYF
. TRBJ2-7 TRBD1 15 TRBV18 TGTGCCAGCTCACCTAGGACAGGTAAAGCCTACGAGCAGTACTTC CASSPRTGKAYEQYF
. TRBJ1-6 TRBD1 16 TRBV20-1 TGCAGTGCTCAGGACAGGGCGTACTCCTATAATTCACCCCTCCACTTT CSAQDRAYSYNSPLHF
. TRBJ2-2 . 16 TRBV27 TGTGCCAGCAGTTTCAGGGCTAGTCAGGGCACCGGGGAGCTGTTTTTT CASSFRASQGTGELFF
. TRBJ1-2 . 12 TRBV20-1 TGCAGTGCTAGAATGGGGGCGGATGGCTACACCTTC CSARMGADGYTF
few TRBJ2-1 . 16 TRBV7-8 TGTGCCAGCAGCTCATTGACAGAGACCATCTACAATGAGCAGTTCTTC CASSSLTETIYNEQFF
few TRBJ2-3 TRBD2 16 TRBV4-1 TGCGCCAGCAGCCAAGATCGGGGAAGCGGGGGAGGTACGCAGTATTTT CASSQDRGSGGGTQYF
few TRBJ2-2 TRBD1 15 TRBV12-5 TGTGCTAGTGGTTTGGAGGGGGCCTACACCGGGGAGCTGTTTTTT CASGLEGAYTGELFF
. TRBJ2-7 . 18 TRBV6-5 TGTGCCAGCAGTTACTCGAGATTAGCGGCCATCAATTCCTACGAGCAGTACTTC CASSYSRLAAINSYEQYF
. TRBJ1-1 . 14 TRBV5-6 TGTGCCAGCAGCTTGGGATCTCCGGGCAACGAAGCTTTCTTT CASSLGSPGNEAFF
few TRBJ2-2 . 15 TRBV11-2 TGTGCCAGCAGCTTAGATCTGAGGACTTTCGGGGAGCTGTTTTTT CASSLDLRTFGELFF
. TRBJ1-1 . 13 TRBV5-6 TGTGCCAGCAGCTTGGGGGCAGCGGCTGAAGCTTTCTTT CASSLGAAAEAFF
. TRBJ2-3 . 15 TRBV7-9 TGTGCCAGCAGCTTGTACGACTTCCGCACAGATACGCAGTATTTT CASSLYDFRTDTQYF
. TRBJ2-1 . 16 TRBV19 TGTGCCAGTAGTACCCCCCCGGGACAACAACTCGATGAGCAGTTCTTC CASSTPPGQQLDEQFF
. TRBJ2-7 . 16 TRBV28 TGTGCCAGCAGTTTATCGCCCCGGACAGGCGGGAACGAGCAGTACTTC CASSLSPRTGGNEQYF
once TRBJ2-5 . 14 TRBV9 TGTGCCAGCAGCGTAGTGGCGGGGTCGGAGACCCAGTACTTC CASSVVAGSETQYF
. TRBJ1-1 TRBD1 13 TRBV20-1 TGCAGTGCTAGCCCCCAGGGGGAAACTGAAGCTTTCTTT CSASPQGETEAFF
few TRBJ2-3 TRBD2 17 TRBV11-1 TGTGCCAGCAGCTTATCGCTAGCGGGGGGGCCGCGAGATACGCAGTATTTT CASSLSLAGGPRDTQYF
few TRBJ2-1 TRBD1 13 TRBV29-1 TGCAGCGTTCTCGGACAGGGTCTCAATGAGCAGTTCTTC CSVLGQGLNEQFF
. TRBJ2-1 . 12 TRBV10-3 TGTGCCATCAGTGCGGGCCCGAATGAGCAGTTCTTC CAISAGPNEQFF
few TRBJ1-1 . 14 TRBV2 TGTGCCAGCAGCGAACAGGGAAAGAACACTGAAGCTTTCTTT CASSEQGKNTEAFF
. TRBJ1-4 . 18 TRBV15 TGTGCCACCAGCAGAGATGCGGCCGGGAGAGCAACTAATGAAAAACTGTTTTTT CATSRDAAGRATNEKLFF
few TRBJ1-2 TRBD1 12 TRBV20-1 TGCAGTGCCACGGGACAGGCGTGGGGCTACACCTTC CSATGQAWGYTF
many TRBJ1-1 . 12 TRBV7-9 TGTGCCGGGGGCAGGGGGAACACTGAAGCTTTCTTT CAGGRGNTEAFF
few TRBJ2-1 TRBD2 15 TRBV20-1 TGCAGTGCTAGAGATCCCGGACTAGCCCTCGGTGAGCAGTTCTTC CSARDPGLALGEQFF
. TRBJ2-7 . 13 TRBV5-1 TGCGCCAGCAGCCACTCCACACCAGACGAGCAGTACTTC CASSHSTPDEQYF
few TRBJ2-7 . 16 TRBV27 TGTGCCAGCAGTGTCCAACAGGGGGAGGGGTACTACGAGCAGTACTTC CASSVQQGEGYYEQYF
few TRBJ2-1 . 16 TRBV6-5 TGTGCCAGCAGTTACTCTTTCGGGACGAAAAAAAATGAGCAGTTCTTC CASSYSFGTKKNEQFF
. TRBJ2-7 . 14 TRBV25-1 TGTGCCAGCAGTGAAGACGAACAGGGCTACGAGCAGTACTTC CASSEDEQGYEQYF
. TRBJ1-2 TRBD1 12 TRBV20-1 TGCAGTGCTATAGGACAGGGGTATGGCTACACCTTC CSAIGQGYGYTF
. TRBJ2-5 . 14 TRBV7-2 TGTGCCAGCAGCACGTACGGAAGAGGAGAGACCCAGTACTTC CASSTYGRGETQYF
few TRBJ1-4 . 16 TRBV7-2 TGTGCCAGCAGCCCTCCCCCCCAGCTCTCGGGGGAAAAACTGTTTTTT CASSPPPQLSGEKLFF
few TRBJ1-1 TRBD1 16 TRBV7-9 TGTGCCAGCAGCTTAGCGCAGGGGGCGTCGAGGACTGAAGCTTTCTTT CASSLAQGASRTEAFF
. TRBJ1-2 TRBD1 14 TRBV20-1 TGCAGTGCTAGCCACGGGACAGCTAACTATGGCTACACCTTC CSASHGTANYGYTF
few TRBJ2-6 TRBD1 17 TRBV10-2 TGCGCCAGCAGTGGGACAGGGGGCTATTCTGGGGCCAACGTCCTGACTTTC CASSGTGGYSGANVLTF